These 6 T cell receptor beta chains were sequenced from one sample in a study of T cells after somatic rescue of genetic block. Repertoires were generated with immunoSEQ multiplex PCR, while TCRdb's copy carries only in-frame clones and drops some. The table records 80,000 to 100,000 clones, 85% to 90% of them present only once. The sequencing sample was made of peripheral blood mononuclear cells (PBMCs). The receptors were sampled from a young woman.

CDR3 coding DNA: TGTGCCAGCAGTTACCGGAATCTTGGGAATAATGAGCAGTTCTTC. Translated: CASSYRNLGNNEQFF. The chain joins TRBV6-5 to TRBJ2-1; no reliable D call. There are 15 residues in the CDR3. V gave up 2 bases and J gave up 7 bases, with 15 bases separating them. Germline values: CDR1 MNHEY, CDR2 SVGAGI.

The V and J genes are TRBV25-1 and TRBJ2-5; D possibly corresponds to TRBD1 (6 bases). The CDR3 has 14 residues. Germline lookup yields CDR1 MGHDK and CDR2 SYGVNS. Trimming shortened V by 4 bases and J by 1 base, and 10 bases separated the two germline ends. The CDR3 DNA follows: TGTGCCAGCAGTGGAACAGGGATCCAAGAGACCCAGTACTTC. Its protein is CASSGTGIQETQYF.

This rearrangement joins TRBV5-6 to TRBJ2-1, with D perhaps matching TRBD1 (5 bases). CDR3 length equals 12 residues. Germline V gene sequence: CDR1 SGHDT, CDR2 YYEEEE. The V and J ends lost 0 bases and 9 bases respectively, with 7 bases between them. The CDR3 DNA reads TGTGCCAGCAGCTTGGAGGGGCGTGAGCAGTTCTTC. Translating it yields CASSLEGREQFF.

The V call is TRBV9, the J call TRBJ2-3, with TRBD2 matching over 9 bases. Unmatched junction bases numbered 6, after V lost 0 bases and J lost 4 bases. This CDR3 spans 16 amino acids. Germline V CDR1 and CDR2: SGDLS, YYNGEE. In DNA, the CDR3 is TGTGCCAGCAGCGTAGGGTTAGCGGGAGTGGCAGATACGCAGTATTTT. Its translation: CASSVGLAGVADTQYF.

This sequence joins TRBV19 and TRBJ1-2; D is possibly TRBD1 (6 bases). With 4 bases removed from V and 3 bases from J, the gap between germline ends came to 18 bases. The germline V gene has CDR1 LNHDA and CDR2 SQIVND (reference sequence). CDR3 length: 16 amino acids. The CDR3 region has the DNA TGTGCCAGTAGTACAGGGGTACACCAGAGGGACTATGGCTACACCTTC. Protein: CASSTGVHQRDYGYTF.

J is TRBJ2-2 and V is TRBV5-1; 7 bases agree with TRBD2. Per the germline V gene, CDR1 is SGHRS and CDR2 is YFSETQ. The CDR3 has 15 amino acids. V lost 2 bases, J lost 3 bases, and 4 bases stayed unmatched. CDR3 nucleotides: TGCGCCAGCAGCTTACTAGCGAGGGACACCGGGGAGCTGTTTTTT. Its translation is CASSLLARDTGELFF. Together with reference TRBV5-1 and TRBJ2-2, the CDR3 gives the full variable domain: KAGVTQTPRYLIKTRGQQVTLSCSPISGHRSVSWYQQTPGQGLQFLFEYFSETQRNKGNFPGRFSGRQFSNSRSEMNVSTLELGDSALYLCASSLLARDTGELFFGEGSRLTVL.